This section outlines one T cell receptor (beta chain) sequence together with its context. The data belong to a study of human T cells and chemical hapten exposure. A single record per CDR3 protein comes from TCRdb applying MiXCR to the RACE reads. Here the sample spans 95,000 to 150,000 distinct CDR3 sequences, roughly 13% being singletons. As to time point: patch test 1, 2 weeks after DPC sensitization. Treatment in this sample: therapeutic diphenylcyclopropenone sensitization with weekly scalp DPC. It was unfractionated whole blood from which total RNA was extracted. V was trimmed by 3 bases and J by 0 bases, leaving 12 bases between them. Germline-derived CDR1 and CDR2 are DFQATT and SNEGSKA (reference sequence). The CDR3 has 16 amino acids.

The receptor comes from a man younger than 35 with alopecia areata. Some clones in this sample may be carry-over from other donors' samples. The source material was whole blood, sampled in connection with sensitization to the hapten diphenylcyclopropenone (DPC). The rearrangement links TRBV20-1 to TRBJ1-6; weak D call: TRBD1 (5 bases). DNA of the CDR3: TGCAGTGCTAGGTCTGGGGGAAGCTCCTATAATTCACCCCTCCACTTT. Protein product: CSARSGGSSYNSPLHF.